The rows below give T cell receptor beta chains drawn from one sample of a study of blood T cells in healthy people across ages. TCRdb itself ran the 5' RACE reads through MiXCR, one entry per CDR3 protein. The sample has 650,000 to 800,000 distinct CDR3 sequences, 44% seen once. Material: blood. These receptors were taken from a man in his 60s in good health. Each CDR3 is given with its conserved first and last residue. A D gene is named only where the DNA matches it firmly. Clone size appears in some rows only: once, few, many, or a class for an expanded clone.

j_call d_call v_call clone_size cdr3_nt cdr3_aa
TRBJ2-1 - TRBV4-3 - TGCGCCAGCAGCCAAGAGCTCCGCGGCCCTCAGTTCTTC CASSQELRGPQFF
TRBJ2-5 - TRBV25-1 many TGTGCCAGCAGTGACAAATCAGGGAGGCGGGAAGAGACCCAGTACTTC CASSDKSGRREETQYF
TRBJ2-7 - TRBV14 - TGTGCCAGCAGCCTCCTCATCGGGCGGAATCAGTACTTC CASSLLIGRNQYF
TRBJ2-7 - TRBV18 - TGTGCCAGCTCACAATCGACAGATTACTACGAGCAGTACTTC CASSQSTDYYEQYF
TRBJ2-1 TRBD2 TRBV9 - TGTGCCAGCAGCGTAGCCCCCGGCGGGGGGGTTAATGAGCAGTTCTTC CASSVAPGGGVNEQFF
TRBJ1-5 TRBD1 TRBV18 many TGTGCCAGCTCACCGGAGGGGGCTGGTAGCAATCAGCCCCAGCATTTT CASSPEGAGSNQPQHF
TRBJ2-1 TRBD2 TRBV12-3/TRBV12-4 - TGTGCCTGCGAGGGAGCGGGGGATTCCTACAATGAGCAGTTCTTC CACEGAGDSYNEQFF
TRBJ1-6 - TRBV7-2 - TGTGCCAGCAGCAATACGAAGGGAAATAATTCACCCCTCCACTTT CASSNTKGNNSPLHF
TRBJ2-7 - TRBV5-1 many TGCGCCAGCAGCTTGGCCGAGCGCTCAGTCGGCGAGCAGTACTTC CASSLAERSVGEQYF
TRBJ2-3 - TRBV4-3 - TGCGCCAGCAGCCAAGAATCAGGGGAGATAGGAGATACGCAGTATTTT CASSQESGEIGDTQYF
TRBJ2-7 - TRBV7-9 few TGTGCCAGCAGCTACGACAGGAGCCACTACGAGCAGTACTTC CASSYDRSHYEQYF
TRBJ2-5 - TRBV28 - TGTGCCAGCAGTTTACGGTCGAGGAAAGAGACCCAGTACTTC CASSLRSRKETQYF
TRBJ2-7 - TRBV5-6 once TGTGCCAGCAGTAACAGCGAGAAGGAAAGGTACGAGCAGTACTTC CASSNSEKERYEQYF
TRBJ1-1 - TRBV6-6 - TGTGCCAGCAGTTATCGGTCGCTGCGCGCTGAAGCTTTCTTT CASSYRSLRAEAFF
TRBJ2-4 - TRBV7-9 - TGTGCCAGCAGCTTAGACAGGGTCGGGAACATTCAGTACTTC CASSLDRVGNIQYF
TRBJ2-4 - TRBV5-5 - TGTGCCAGCAGCTCGTGGACAGACCTAGCCAAAAACATTCAGTACTTC CASSSWTDLAKNIQYF
TRBJ1-1 - TRBV7-9 - TGTGCCAGCAGTATTAGATCGAACACTGAAGCTTTCTTT CASSIRSNTEAFF
TRBJ2-5 TRBD2 TRBV6-2/TRBV6-3 - TGTGCCAGCAATACGTGGGGGGGTGTGGAGACCCAGTACTTC CASNTWGGVETQYF
TRBJ2-5 - TRBV27 few TGTGCCAGCAGTTTCTATACTTCGGAGACCCAGTACTTC CASSFYTSETQYF
TRBJ2-7 - TRBV6-2/TRBV6-3 once TGTGCCAGCGGGGACCTGGGGAGCGAGCAGTACTTC CASGDLGSEQYF
TRBJ2-1 TRBD2 TRBV6-2/TRBV6-3 many TGTGCCAGCGGTCCGAACCTAGCGGGGGGCTTTGGGAACAATGAGCAGTTCTTC CASGPNLAGGFGNNEQFF
TRBJ2-7 TRBD2 TRBV7-2 - TGTGCCAGCAGGAGGGCGGGGGCCTACGAGCAGTACTTC CASRRAGAYEQYF
TRBJ2-7 - TRBV13 - TGTGCCAGCAGCTTAGATCAGGGGACATCCTACGAGCAGTACTTC CASSLDQGTSYEQYF
TRBJ2-7 - TRBV7-9 - TGTGCCAGCAGCTTAATGACGGTATCCTACGAGCAGTACTTC CASSLMTVSYEQYF
TRBJ2-7 - TRBV4-3 many TGCGCCAGCAGCCAAGACCGAGGCCCCTACGAGCAGTACTTC CASSQDRGPYEQYF
TRBJ2-7 TRBD1 TRBV4-3 few TGCGCCAGCAGCCAATCCCCGGGACAGGGGTATCAGGAGCAGTACTTC CASSQSPGQGYQEQYF
TRBJ2-2 - TRBV9 - TGTGCCAGCAGCGTACAGGCGAACACCGGGGAGCTGTTTTTT CASSVQANTGELFF
TRBJ2-7 - TRBV20-1 - TGCAGTGCGCGCGCGAGCCCCTCCTACGAGCAGTACTTC CSARASPSYEQYF
TRBJ2-5 - TRBV13 many TGTGCCAGCAGCTTCCCGGGCTACCAAGAGACCCAGTACTTC CASSFPGYQETQYF
TRBJ1-1 - TRBV4-1 - TGTGCCAGCAGTCAACCAGGGCTGATGAACACTGAAGCTTTCTTT CASSQPGLMNTEAFF
TRBJ1-2 - TRBV4-3 - TGCGCCAGCAGCCAAGAAAAGGGGTACTATGGCTACACCTTC CASSQEKGYYGYTF
TRBJ2-3 - TRBV10-3 few TGTGCCATCAGTGAGCCCTACCTTGGGGGCGGATCAAGCACAGATACGCAGTATTTT CAISEPYLGGGSSTDTQYF
TRBJ2-7 - TRBV6-1 - TGTGCCAGCAGACCCCTAATGGGGGGCACAAGGCGGAATTACGAGCAGTACTTC CASRPLMGGTRRNYEQYF
TRBJ2-1 TRBD1 TRBV5-1 few TGCGCCAGCAGTCCACAGCCCATGACAGGGGGTTACAATGAGCAGTTCTTC CASSPQPMTGGYNEQFF
TRBJ2-3 - TRBV2 - TGTGCCAGCAGGCTAAACCGGGGAGATACGCAGTATTTT CASRLNRGDTQYF
TRBJ2-5 - TRBV18 - TGTGCCAGCTCACCCGGGGACGGTTCATTGGAGACCCAGTACTTC CASSPGDGSLETQYF
TRBJ1-2 TRBD1 TRBV14 few TGTGCCAGCGCGGTGAGGGACAGCGGTTATGGCTACACCTTC CASAVRDSGYGYTF
TRBJ2-1 - TRBV11-2 few TGTGCCAGCAGATCTCCCCGGGGGCCCCTCAATGAGCAGTTCTTC CASRSPRGPLNEQFF
TRBJ2-3 TRBD1 TRBV27 - TGTGCCAGCAGTCTCGACAGGGCCCCTAGCACAGATACGCAGTATTTT CASSLDRAPSTDTQYF
TRBJ2-1 - TRBV9 - TGTGCCAGCAGCGTGGAGGGGGCCGCCTACAATGAGCAGTTCTTC CASSVEGAAYNEQFF
TRBJ2-7 - TRBV9 few TGTGCCAGCAGCGTACGAGACAGAACCTCCGGCGAGCAGTACTTC CASSVRDRTSGEQYF
TRBJ1-1 - TRBV12-5 - TGTGCTAGTGCCCCCGGCGGGGTTTCGGGGCAATACACTGAAGCTTTCTTT CASAPGGVSGQYTEAFF
TRBJ1-4 - TRBV20-1 - TGCAGTGCTACTCGGGGCAGAAGAGAAAAACTGTTTTTT CSATRGRREKLFF
TRBJ1-1 - TRBV20-1 - TGCAGTGCTAGAGTAGGGGCACGGACTGAAGCTTTCTTT CSARVGARTEAFF
TRBJ2-5 TRBD2 TRBV24-1 few TGTGCCACCAGTGATTGGGGGGGGTCCTACCAAGAGACCCAGTACTTC CATSDWGGSYQETQYF
TRBJ2-5 TRBD2 TRBV3-1 once TGTGCCAGCAGCCTAGTAGCGGGGGGGCTCTACAATGAGCAGTACTTC CASSLVAGGLYNEQYF